The rows below give T cell receptor beta chains drawn from one sample of a study of blood T cell repertoires in COVID-19. Method: immunoSEQ multiplex PCR; TCRdb's copy keeps in-frame clones and lacks some. The table has around 100,000 clones, 84% seen once. What was sequenced was peripheral blood. The source of these receptors is a man in his 70s with active or convalescent COVID-19. Each CDR3 is given with its conserved first and last residue. D genes are given only for firm matches. Only part of the rows carry a size: once, few, many, or a class if the clone is expanded.

>TRBV3-1/TRBV3-2|-|TRBD2|TRBJ2-3
TGTGCCAGCAGCGTCCCGCTAGCGGGGGGTCCAAATACGCAGTATTTT
CASSVPLAGGPNTQYF
>TRBV5-1|-|-|TRBJ1-1
TGCGCCAGCAGCTTGGCCCCGGGCAGGGGCACTGAAGCTTTCTTT
CASSLAPGRGTEAFF
>TRBV12-3/TRBV12-4|-|TRBD1|TRBJ1-1
TGTGCCAGCAGTCGCCGGGACAGGGGGCACGCTTTCTTT
CASSRRDRGHAFF
>TRBV9|-|-|TRBJ1-5
TGTGCCAGCAGCGTAGCAGGGAGCAATCAGCCCCAGCATTTT
CASSVAGSNQPQHF
>TRBV20-1|once|TRBD1|TRBJ1-2
TGCTCGGAGGGGACAGGCTCCGGCTACACCTTC
CSEGTGSGYTF
>TRBV24-1|-|TRBD2|TRBJ2-1
TGTGCCACCAGTGATTTGCTGACTAGCGAACACTCCTACAATGAGCAGTTCTTC
CATSDLLTSEHSYNEQFF
>TRBV7-2|-|-|TRBJ1-1
TGTGCCAGCAGCTTAGGGATGGGGGAGGGTGAAGCTTTCTTT
CASSLGMGEGEAFF
>TRBV29-1|-|TRBD1|TRBJ2-5
TGCAGTGCTTGGGACAGTCAAGAGACCCAGTACTTC
CSAWDSQETQYF
>TRBV6-5|-|-|TRBJ2-3
TGTGCCAGCAGTTACGCGGGCACAGATACGCAGTATTTT
CASSYAGTDTQYF
>TRBV29-1|-|-|TRBJ2-3
TGCAGCGTTGCTGAAGGGGGAGATACGCAGTATTTT
CSVAEGGDTQYF
>TRBV7-2|few|TRBD1|TRBJ1-2
TGTGCCAGCAGCTCACCCGGGACAGCTTATGGCTACACCTTC
CASSSPGTAYGYTF
>TRBV7-6|-|-|TRBJ2-7
TGTGCCAGCAGCTTGGGGACACACATTGGTCCCTCCTACGAGCAGTACTTC
CASSLGTHIGPSYEQYF
>TRBV3-1/TRBV3-2|-|-|TRBJ1-3
TGTGCCAGCAGCCAAGTAAGGTCTGGGGGCGTTGGAAACACCATATATTTT
CASSQVRSGGVGNTIYF
>TRBV30|-|-|TRBJ1-1
TGTGCCTGGAGTCCGACAGGAACGTGGGCTGAAGCTTTCTTT
CAWSPTGTWAEAFF
>TRBV6-6|-|-|TRBJ2-3
TGTGCCAGCAGTTACCCACACGGGGTTACAGATACGCAGTATTTT
CASSYPHGVTDTQYF
>TRBV5-1|-|TRBD1|TRBJ2-7
TGCGCCAGCAGCTCGACAGGGATTTCCGAGCAGTACTTC
CASSSTGISEQYF
>TRBV19|-|-|TRBJ1-2
TGTGCCAGTAGCTTTAACTATGGCTACACCTTC
CASSFNYGYTF
>TRBV6-5|-|TRBD1|TRBJ1-5
TGTGCCAGCAGTCCTCAGGGGGACAACAATCAGCCCCAGCATTTT
CASSPQGDNNQPQHF
>TRBV30|-|TRBD2|TRBJ2-3
TGTGCCTGGAGTGTAGCCGGGGGGACAGATACGCAGTATTTT
CAWSVAGGTDTQYF
>TRBV5-1|-|TRBD1|TRBJ1-6
TGCGCCAGCAGCCCCCGGACAGGGAATAATTCACCCCTCCACTTT
CASSPRTGNNSPLHF
>TRBV21-1|-|-|TRBJ1-2
TGTGCCAGCAGCACATGGTTTCTGAGCTATGGCTACACCTTC
CASSTWFLSYGYTF
>TRBV9|-|-|TRBJ2-1
TGTGCCAGCAGCGTTAGACAGAACAATGAGCAGTTCTTC
CASSVRQNNEQFF
>TRBV3-1/TRBV3-2|-|-|TRBJ2-7
TGTGCCAGCAGCCAAGCGGGGGGCGGCTACGAGCAGTACTTC
CASSQAGGGYEQYF
>TRBV5-1|-|-|TRBJ2-2
TGCGCCAGCACCCTCCAGGGCGGGGGCTCTTCGAACACCGGGGAGCTGTTTTTT
CASTLQGGGSSNTGELFF
>TRBV30|-|TRBD2|TRBJ2-1
TGTGCCTGGAATGGGGTTAGCGGGGTGTACAATGAGCAGTTCTTC
CAWNGVSGVYNEQFF
>TRBV28|-|-|TRBJ2-1
TGTGCCAGCAGTTCAGCCCCAGGGGCCCCCTCCTACAATGAGCAGTTCTTC
CASSSAPGAPSYNEQFF
>TRBV25-1|-|TRBD1|TRBJ1-1
TGTGCCAGCAGAAGAGCAGGGGGGAACACTGAAGCTTTCTTT
CASRRAGGNTEAFF
>TRBV19|-|TRBD1|TRBJ2-1
TGTGCCAGTAGTATTGCGGACAGGGCATACAATGAGCAGTTCTTC
CASSIADRAYNEQFF
>TRBV3-1/TRBV3-2|-|-|TRBJ2-7
TGTGCCAGCAGCCTCCTCGAGGGGGCCTACGAGCAGTACTTC
CASSLLEGAYEQYF
>TRBV7-2|-|-|TRBJ1-1
TGTGCCAGCAGCTTAGACCTACAGGGCGGTTTGTACACTGAAGCTTTCTTT
CASSLDLQGGLYTEAFF
>TRBV28|-|-|TRBJ1-2
TGTGCCAGCCTTCAGTCAGGAGGGCTCTATGGCTACACCTTC
CASLQSGGLYGYTF
>TRBV6-5|-|-|TRBJ1-5
TGTGCCAGCAGCCCCCTAGTTAATCAGCCCCAGCATTTT
CASSPLVNQPQHF
>TRBV27|-|TRBD1|TRBJ2-1
TGTGCCAGCAGTTTCGGGACAGGGTTCTACAATGAGCAGTTCTTC
CASSFGTGFYNEQFF
>TRBV4-3|-|-|TRBJ1-6
TGCGCCAGCAGCCAAGAATATTTGAGACAGGCCCTCCACTTT
CASSQEYLRQALHF
>TRBV2|-|-|TRBJ1-6
TGTGCCAGCAGTAGAGGGCCCCAGCCACCCCTCCACTTT
CASSRGPQPPLHF
>TRBV5-1|-|-|TRBJ2-1
TGCGCCAGCACGGAGAACAGGCATGGGGATGAGCAGTTCTTC
CASTENRHGDEQFF
>TRBV7-9|-|-|TRBJ2-5
TGTGCCAGCAGTCGTTCCGAGACCCAGTACTTC
CASSRSETQYF
>TRBV5-4|-|-|TRBJ1-2
TGTGCCAGCAGCTTGGGACAGAACTATGGCTACACCTTC
CASSLGQNYGYTF
>TRBV19|many|-|TRBJ2-2
TGTGCCAGTAGTATGAGGCTAGTCGTCACCGGGGAGCTGTTTTTT
CASSMRLVVTGELFF
>TRBV7-9|-|-|TRBJ2-2
TGTGCCAGCAGCTTAGAACAGAACACCGGGGAGCTGTTTTTT
CASSLEQNTGELFF
>TRBV5-1|-|-|TRBJ1-5
TGCGCCAGCAGCTTGGATGCGGGGAATCAGCCCCAGCATTTT
CASSLDAGNQPQHF
>TRBV7-9|-|TRBD2|TRBJ2-2
TGTGCCAGCAGCTACCCCAGCGGGGGGTCCGCCGGGGAGCTGTTTTTT
CASSYPSGGSAGELFF
>TRBV6-5|once|TRBD1|TRBJ1-5
TGTGCCAGCAGGGCAGGGGGTACGTTCGTGTCAGCCCAGCATTTT
CASRAGGTFVSAQHF
>TRBV11-3|-|TRBD1|TRBJ1-1
TGTGCCAGCAGCGGCACAGGGGGCGAAGCTTTCTTT
CASSGTGGEAFF
>TRBV7-7|few|TRBD2|TRBJ2-7
TGTGCTAGCAGCTTAGCGGGGGGGTCCTCCTACGAGCAGTACTTC
CASSLAGGSSYEQYF
>TRBV5-4|-|TRBD1|TRBJ2-1
TGTGCCAGCAGCTTGGCCGGGACAGGGAAGCAGTTCTTC
CASSLAGTGKQFF
>TRBV7-2|-|-|TRBJ2-3
TGTGCCAGCAGCCGGGTCGGGGGAGATACGCAGTATTTT
CASSRVGGDTQYF
>TRBV5-1|-|TRBD2|TRBJ2-7
TGCGCCAGCAGCTTGGGTAGCGGGGGGGCCTACGAGCAGTACTTC
CASSLGSGGAYEQYF
>TRBV30|-|TRBD2|TRBJ2-3
TGTGCCTGGAGTGGTGGTAGCGGGGGGGCGGATACGCAGTATTTT
CAWSGGSGGADTQYF
>TRBV9|-|TRBD2|TRBJ2-1
TGTGCCAGCAGCCTTGGATCTAGCGGATACAATGAGCAGTTCTTC
CASSLGSSGYNEQFF
>TRBV28|-|TRBD1|TRBJ1-5
TGTGCCAGCACCTATGGACAGGGCGTCAATCAGCCCCAGCATTTT
CASTYGQGVNQPQHF
>TRBV6-2/TRBV6-3|-|TRBD2|TRBJ2-3
TGTGCCAGCAGTTATAGTTCAGCGGGGGCCGCAGATACGCAGTATTTT
CASSYSSAGAADTQYF
>TRBV7-2|-|TRBD2|TRBJ2-2
TGTGCCAGCAGCTTAGGGCTAGCGGGCACCGGGGAGCTGTTTTTT
CASSLGLAGTGELFF
>TRBV2|-|-|TRBJ2-3
TGTGCCAGCAGTGAAGACCAAAGGGGGTCTGGCACAGATACGCAGTATTTT
CASSEDQRGSGTDTQYF
>TRBV30|-|TRBD2|TRBJ2-5
TGTGCCTGGAGTGCACACGCGGGGGTAAAAGAGACCCAGTACTTC
CAWSAHAGVKETQYF